The 30 T cell receptor beta chains given below trace back to one sample, sequenced in a study of blood T cells in healthy people across ages. The authors ran a second PCR of roughly 6 to 12 cycles using a sample-barcoded 5' primer and a J-beta primer mix. MiXCR, applied by TCRdb to the 5' RACE reads, yields one record per CDR3 protein. The repertoire holds around 750,000 distinct CDR3 sequences, with about 55% as singletons. The sample consisted of blood. The receptors come from a man older than 75 in good health.

CDR3 bases: TGTGCCAGCAGCACTCACAGGCAAACTAATGAAAAACTGTTTTTT. It is translated as CASSTHRQTNEKLFF. The genes are TRBV28 and TRBJ1-4; TRBD1 is a possible D gene (5 bases). Germline CDR1 is MDHEN and CDR2 is SYDVKM. V lost 6 bases and J lost 1, with 12 bases in between. The CDR3 runs to 15 residues.

The V call is TRBV15, the J call TRBJ2-1, with D maybe TRBD2 (6 bases). The germline CDR1 and CDR2 sequences are LNHNV and YYDKDF (reference sequence). V was clipped by 0 bases and J by 5 bases, with 14 bases between them. CDR3 length: 16 residues. The CDR3 region is CATSRDWVGSNNEQFF. The CDR3 coding sequence is TGTGCCACCAGCAGAGATTGGGTCGGGAGCAACAATGAGCAGTTCTTC.

The CDR3, as DNA: TGCAGTGCTGGAAGGGGACTAGCGGGAGAAGGCTCCTACAATGAGCAGTTCTTC. Amino acids: CSAGRGLAGEGSYNEQFF. This chain joins TRBV20-1 and TRBJ2-1, with 14 nucleotides matching TRBD2. With V trimmed by 5 bases and J by 0 bases, 9 bases remained unmatched. CDR3 length: 18 amino acids. Germline V gives CDR1 DFQATT, CDR2 SNEGSKA (reference sequence).

This clonotype was found many times. J is TRBJ1-1 and V is TRBV29-1, with D perhaps matching TRBD1 (6 bases). Germline V lookup: CDR1 SQVTM, CDR2 ANQGSEA. The V and J ends lost 4 bases and 4 bases respectively, with 10 bases between them. The CDR3 is 12 amino acids. For the CDR3, the DNA is TGCAGCGTTGGGCAGGGGACCACTGAAGCTTTCTTT. Protein: CSVGQGTTEAFF.

The V and J genes are TRBV5-1 and TRBJ2-1, with 7 bases identical to TRBD2. Trimming at V came to 4 bases and at J to 15 bases, leaving 13 bases not matched to a gene. This CDR3 spans 13 amino acids. Germline CDR1 reads SGHRS; CDR2 reads YFSETQ. The chain's CDR3 is CASSGGTTNWGFF. Written as DNA, the CDR3 is TGCGCCAGCAGCGGCGGGACTACCAATTGGGGGTTCTTC.

The chain uses TRBV2 and TRBJ1-4; 7 bases agree with TRBD1. This CDR3 has 15 residues. V lost 6 bases and J lost 3; bases outside the gene matches: 7. Germline lookup yields CDR1 SNHLY and CDR2 FYNNEI. The CDR3 nucleotides read TGTGCCAGCAGACAACAGGGGCGGGCTAATGAAAAACTGTTTTTT. Amino acid sequence: CASRQQGRANEKLFF.

V usage is TRBV28 and J usage is TRBJ2-1; a possible D gene is TRBD1 (6 bases). Germline assignment: CDR1 MDHEN and CDR2 SYDVKM. V was cut by 4 bases and J by 6 bases, with 13 bases left in between. The CDR3 consists of 14 residues. CDR3 DNA: TGTGCCAGCAGTTCCCCCGGCAGGGGCAATGAGCAGTTCTTC. Its translation is CASSSPGRGNEQFF.

The chain recombines TRBV29-1 with TRBJ2-4, with 9 bases aligning to TRBD1. Germline V lookup: CDR1 SQVTM, CDR2 ANQGSEA. CDR3 size: 14 residues. J lost 1 base, V lost 7 bases, and 5 bases had no gene match. The CDR3, as DNA: TGCAGCGGACGACAGGGGGATGCCAAAAACATTCAGTACTTC. This translates into CSGRQGDAKNIQYF.

The CDR3 DNA sequence: TGTGCCAGAAGCTTGGTGTCGGGACTAACCCTCGAGCAGTACTTC. This codes for CARSLVSGLTLEQYF. The chain is built from TRBV5-3 and TRBJ2-5; TRBD2 matches at 7 bases. The J call may be mistaken, given a closer DNA end match to TRBJ2-7. TRBV5-3 is reported as an ORF; its role is uncertain. CDR3 size: 15 residues.

J is TRBJ2-7 and V is TRBV12-5; 10 nucleotides match TRBD2. Germline CDR1 LGHNT, CDR2 FRNRAP. CDR3 length equals 13 residues. J lost 3 bases, V lost 6 bases, and 2 bases had no gene match. CDR3 in DNA: TGTGCTAGTGGCCCTAGCGGGAGCTACGAGCAGTACTTC. This translates into CASGPSGSYEQYF.

The chain carries TRBV10-3 and TRBJ2-7, with TRBD1 matching 9 bases. Unmatched junction bases numbered 9, after V lost 6 bases and J lost 3 bases. Germline V CDR1 and CDR2: ENHRY, SYGVKD. CDR3 length: 15 residues. CDR3 protein: CAISQGQGYDYEQYF. The DNA of the CDR3 is TGTGCCATCAGCCAGGGACAGGGATACGACTACGAGCAGTACTTC.

The chain has TRBV4-2 and TRBJ2-1; D gene ambiguous. From germline, CDR1 is LGHNA and CDR2 YNFKEQ. V gave up 4 bases and J gave up 4 bases, with 14 bases separating them. The CDR3 has 15 residues. CDR3 residues: CASSPLLGPYNEQFF. The CDR3 coding sequence is TGTGCCAGCAGCCCCTTATTAGGTCCATACAATGAGCAGTTCTTC.

V and J are TRBV11-2 and TRBJ2-3; D possibly uses TRBD1 or TRBD2 (6 bases each). CDR1 is SGHAT and CDR2 is FQNNGV in the germline V gene. The ends were cut back, 3 bases at V and 14 bases at J, with 36 bases in the middle. CDR3 length: 19 amino acids. Here the CDR3 reads CASSFWGAGKNIAGRYAYF. CDR3 nucleotide sequence: TGTGCCAGCAGCTTCTGGGGGGCCGGGAAAAACATAGCAGGCAGATACGCGTATTTT.

The chain is built from TRBV6-5 and TRBJ2-5; TRBD2 aligns across 10 bases. This CDR3 has 16 residues. Germline V gene sequence: CDR1 MNHEY, CDR2 SVGAGI. With V trimmed by 2 bases and J by 1 base, 4 bases remained unmatched. CDR3 amino acids: CASSYLSGRAQETQYF. The CDR3 coding sequence is TGTGCCAGCAGTTACCTCAGCGGGAGGGCCCAAGAGACCCAGTACTTC.

This rearrangement joins TRBV6-6 to TRBJ1-1; D is ambiguous. V lost 7 bases to trimming and J lost 4 bases, with 16 bases between them. The V gene's germline CDR1 is MNHNY and CDR2 SVGAGI (reference sequence). The CDR3 is 14 residues long. The CDR3 nucleotides read TGTGCCAGCACACCCCAAGGAGGAGGCACTGAAGCTTTCTTT. Translation: CASTPQGGGTEAFF.

This clonotype occurred many times. This chain connects TRBV29-1 to TRBJ1-1; 8 nucleotides align to TRBD1. The ends lost 7 bases at V and 4 bases at J; junction bases unmatched: 2. Germline V lookup: CDR1 SQVTM, CDR2 ANQGSEA. This CDR3 is 11 amino acids long. The CDR3 coding sequence is TGCAGCGCTGACAGGGGCACTGAAGCTTTCTTT. Translation: CSADRGTEAFF.

To note about this clonotype: One junction end does not reproduce the germline sequence, and a read error may be involved. V is TRBV27 and J is TRBJ2-7, with a tentative D call TRBD2 (6 bases). Per germline, CDR1 MNHEY and CDR2 SMNVEV (reference sequence). The CDR3 consists of 13 residues. This CDR3 is CATSTGTPYEQYF. CDR3 DNA sequence: TGTGCCACCAGTACCGGGACTCCCTACGAGCAGTACTTC.

Remarks on this clonotype: A read error is possible here, since a much larger clone lies one base away. The chain links TRBV5-1 to TRBJ2-1, with a tentative D call TRBD1 (6 bases). Looked up from germline, CDR1 is SGHRS and CDR2 is YFSETQ. This CDR3 has 16 amino acids. CDR3 region: CASSLPLQGLYNGQFF. The CDR3 DNA follows: TGCGCCAGCAGCTTGCCTCTACAGGGCCTTTACAATGGGCAGTTCTTC.

This rearrangement joins TRBV6-2 or TRBV6-3 to TRBJ2-4, with 10 positions matching TRBD1. Trimming removed 6 bases from V and 0 bases from J; junction bases left unmatched: 8. The CDR3 extends over 17 amino acids. From germline, CDR1 is MNHEY and CDR2 SVGEGT. The CDR3 spells CASSPRDRGLAKNIQYF. CDR3 nucleotides: TGTGCCAGCAGCCCTAGGGACAGGGGCCTAGCCAAAAACATTCAGTACTTC.

The gene calls are TRBV29-1 and TRBJ2-7; maybe TRBD1 (6 bases). Germline-derived CDR1 and CDR2 are SQVTM and ANQGSEA. The length of the CDR3 is 14 residues. V lost 6 bases and J lost 3, with 18 bases in between. The CDR3 DNA follows: TGCAGCGTAAAAAAACAGGGAACGAGCTACGAGCAGTACTTC. This translates into CSVKKQGTSYEQYF.

The J gene is TRBJ1-1, the V gene TRBV4-1, with a weak D call TRBD1 (5 bases). CDR3 size: 15 residues. Trimming left V 0 bases short and J 0 bases short, with 8 bases between. CDR1 and CDR2 (germline): MGHRA, YSYEKL. The CDR3 DNA reads as TGCGCCAGCAGCCAAGACCGGACACTGAACACTGAAGCTTTCTTT. Translated, it gives CASSQDRTLNTEAFF.

The genes are TRBV20-1 and TRBJ2-7; a weak D match, TRBD2 (5 bases). The CDR3 is made up of 14 amino acids. Germline V lookup: CDR1 DFQATT, CDR2 SNEGSKA (reference sequence). V was cut by 0 bases and J by 2 bases, with 11 bases left in between. This CDR3 reads CSARDTGNPYEQYF. The CDR3, as DNA: TGCAGTGCTAGAGATACGGGGAACCCCTACGAGCAGTACTTC.

The rearrangement joins TRBV18 to TRBJ2-7, with 8 bases fitting TRBD1. V lost 6 bases, J lost 3 bases, and 7 bases stayed unmatched. Germline V lookup: CDR1 KGHSH, CDR2 LQKENI. This CDR3 contains 14 residues. The CDR3, as DNA: TGTGCCAGCTCCGACAGGGGAACAGACTACGAGCAGTACTTC. It yields the protein CASSDRGTDYEQYF.

This chain connects TRBV24-1 to TRBJ2-5, with 11 bases matching TRBD2. Germline lookup yields CDR1 KGHDR and CDR2 SFDVKD. The CDR3 spans 17 residues. V lost 4 bases and J lost 4; bases outside the gene matches: 10. CDR3 DNA sequence: TGTGCCACCAGTGACCCTTCGCTAGCGGGAGGTTCAGAGACCCAGTACTTC. Protein: CATSDPSLAGGSETQYF.

This clonotype has just a few counts. The rearrangement uses TRBV11-2 and TRBJ2-1; TRBD2 matches 8 bases. Unmatched junction bases numbered 7, after V lost 2 bases and J lost 7 bases. Germline CDR1 is SGHAT and CDR2 is FQNNGV. The CDR3 runs 15 residues. CDR3 in amino acids: CASSLPGLGLNEQFF. The CDR3 bases are TGTGCCAGCAGCTTACCGGGACTAGGATTAAATGAGCAGTTCTTC.

The chain links TRBV12-3 or TRBV12-4 to TRBJ1-2; no clear D gene. The CDR3 is 13 amino acids. V lost 3 bases, J lost 8 bases, and 13 bases lay in between. CDR3 loop: CASSFRADGGYTF. CDR3 sequence (DNA): TGTGCCAGCAGTTTTCGGGCAGACGGGGGCTACACCTTC.

There are a few counts of this clonotype. V usage is TRBV20-1 and J usage is TRBJ2-5; 12 bases map to TRBD2. With 2 bases clipped from V and 4 bases from J, the junction kept 5 bases outside the gene matches. The CDR3 runs to 15 residues. CDR1 is DFQATT and CDR2 is SNEGSKA in the germline V gene (reference sequence). The CDR3 DNA sequence: TGCAGTGCTAGATCCGGACTAGCGGGAACAGAGACCCAGTACTTC. It is translated as CSARSGLAGTETQYF.

This clonotype has a handful of counts. The chain joins TRBV7-2 to TRBJ2-7; TRBD1 matches 8 bases. Germline values: CDR1 SGHTA, CDR2 FQGNSA. Trimming removed 1 base from V and 1 base from J; junction bases left unmatched: 3. This CDR3 comprises 15 residues. This CDR3 is CASSLVQGASYEQYF. The CDR3 region has the DNA TGTGCCAGCAGCTTAGTGCAGGGGGCGTCCTACGAGCAGTACTTC.

The V and J genes are TRBV20-1 and TRBJ1-5, with 7 bases that match TRBD1. The CDR3 totals 15 residues. Losses at the gene ends were 5 bases for V and 0 bases for J; bases not matched to a gene: 7. Germline V gene lookup returns CDR1 DFQATT and CDR2 SNEGSKA (reference sequence). DNA for the CDR3: TGCAGTGCTCACGGGACAGCTAATAGCAATCAGCCCCAGCATTTT. This translates into CSAHGTANSNQPQHF.

The gene calls are TRBV3-1 and TRBJ2-7; possible D gene TRBD2, 6 bases. The CDR3 consists of 14 residues. V was clipped by 4 bases and J by 5 bases, with 15 bases between them. Germline V gene data show CDR1 as LGHDT and CDR2 as YNNKEL (reference sequence). This CDR3 reads CASSPLTRINEQYF. CDR3 sequence (DNA): TGTGCCAGCAGCCCCCTGACTAGGATCAACGAGCAGTACTTC.